This note documents a single T cell receptor beta chain sequence. What it binds is not known. The CDR3 is made up of 14 amino acids. Germline CDR1 and CDR2: SGHDN and FVKESK. V lost 5 bases, J lost 6 bases, and 16 bases lay in between. Using immunoSEQ multiplex PCR, the repertoire was profiled, and TCRdb retains in-frame clones only, with some absent. The table lists some 110,000 clones, roughly 92% of them singletons. The entry originates in a study of siplizumab effects on memory and regulatory T cells. General study points: Mappable CD4+ clones that were alloreactive averaged about 69% Treg-derived with siplizumab versus roughly 27% in controls. Naive T cells seemed more diverse than memory cells; they also seemed major alloresponse contributors.

This sequence originates from a human donor in good health. Sequenced material: Tregs sorted from blood. This sequence joins TRBV14 and TRBJ1-1, with TRBD1 as a possible D gene (6 bases). The CDR3, as DNA: TGTGCCAGCAGCTTTCAGCTCGGGGGGCCTGAAGCTTTCTTT. Its protein is CASSFQLGGPEAFF.